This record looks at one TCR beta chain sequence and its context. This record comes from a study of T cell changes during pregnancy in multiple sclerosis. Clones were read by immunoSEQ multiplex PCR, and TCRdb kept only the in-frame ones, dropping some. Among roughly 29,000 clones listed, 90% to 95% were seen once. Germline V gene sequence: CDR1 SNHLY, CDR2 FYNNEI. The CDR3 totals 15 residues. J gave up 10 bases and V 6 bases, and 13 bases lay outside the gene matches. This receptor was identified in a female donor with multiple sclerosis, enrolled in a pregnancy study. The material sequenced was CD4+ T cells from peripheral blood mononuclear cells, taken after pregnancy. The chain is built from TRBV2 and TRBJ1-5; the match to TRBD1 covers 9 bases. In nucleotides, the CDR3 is TGTGCCAGCAGGGATTCCGGGACAGGGAGTATTCCCCAGCATTTT. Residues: CASRDSGTGSIPQHF.